This entry concerns a single T cell receptor (beta chain). The germline gives CDR1 SNHLY, CDR2 FYNNEI. CDR3 size: 12 residues. The germline V and J ends were trimmed by 6 bases and 5 bases, with 8 bases remaining between them. This specimen comes from a study of T cell repertoires in MIS-A myocarditis. Using immunoSEQ multiplex PCR, the repertoire was profiled, and TCRdb retains in-frame clones only, with some absent. The sample carries 14,000 to 15,000 clones, about 67% recorded once. The source is a man aged 18 to 29 with fulminant myocarditis from multisystem inflammatory syndrome in adults (MIS-A) after COVID-19. Specimen: left ventricle heart tissue obtained at autopsy. This rearrangement joins TRBV2 to TRBJ1-5; D uncertain. The CDR3: CASRILHQPQHF. CDR3 DNA: TGTGCCAGCAGGATACTTCATCAGCCCCAGCATTTT.